The rows below give T cell receptor beta chains drawn from one sample of a study of shared clonotypes between healthy human individuals. TCRdb keeps only in-frame clones here, not all; method: immunoSEQ multiplex PCR. The table has about 2.1 million clones, 93% seen once. The material sequenced was naive CD8+ T cells from PBMCs. Receptor source: a man aged 18 to 30 in good health. Some clones in this sample may be carry-over from other donors' samples. Both conserved end residues are part of each CDR3.

V gene: TRBV6-1
CDR3 protein: CASSEWSLGGSLFEQYF

V gene: TRBV11-2
CDR3 protein: CASSPDDYEQYF

V gene: TRBV7-8
CDR3 protein: CASSPQFEETQYF

V gene: TRBV7-8
CDR3 protein: CASSLVPGELFF

V gene: TRBV7-9
CDR3 protein: CASRIGTELTGELFF

V gene: TRBV7-6
CDR3 protein: CASSLDTGTENGNTIYF

V gene: TRBV30
CDR3 protein: CAWSVSRSGYNEQFF

V gene: TRBV28
CDR3 protein: CASSLGGWEQYF

V gene: TRBV7-9
CDR3 protein: CATPLGQETQYF

V gene: TRBV27
CDR3 protein: CASSFRPTGELFF

V gene: TRBV13
CDR3 protein: CASSPSPGDSGTDTQYF

V gene: TRBV19
CDR3 protein: CASKDLTNEKLFF

V gene: TRBV27
CDR3 protein: CASSLGETQYF

V gene: TRBV30
CDR3 protein: CAWSVEYEQYF

V gene: TRBV10-3
CDR3 protein: CAISDSGVGHEQYF

V gene: TRBV19
CDR3 protein: CASSIASTDLSYNEQFF

V gene: TRBV4-1
CDR3 protein: CASSQDRVAGAKEQYF

V gene: TRBV27
CDR3 protein: CASSSGQGGFIEQYF

V gene: TRBV7-6
CDR3 protein: CASSRLVHTPDRVPGELFF

V gene: TRBV11-1
CDR3 protein: CASSLASEREFLNEQFF

V gene: TRBV5-1
CDR3 protein: CASSLAEGPPTYEQYF

V gene: TRBV28
CDR3 protein: CASSFYRLRSGELFF

V gene: TRBV11-2
CDR3 protein: CASSLGGPEMNEQYF

V gene: TRBV28
CDR3 protein: CASSFPQGWPQHF

V gene: TRBV27
CDR3 protein: CASSLSRGLYEQYF

V gene: TRBV6-4
CDR3 protein: CASVAARFQDTQYF

V gene: TRBV6-5
CDR3 protein: CASSKTSGPTYEQYF

V gene: TRBV7-9
CDR3 protein: CASSSPKRGSSYEQYF

V gene: TRBV28
CDR3 protein: CASSLRARESPAYEQYF

V gene: TRBV6-5
CDR3 protein: CASKGENYGYTF

V gene: TRBV5-6
CDR3 protein: CASNSWREEREQFF

V gene: TRBV27
CDR3 protein: CASSLDLQGEQFF

V gene: TRBV30
CDR3 protein: CACFSPPPNTQYF

V gene: TRBV7-9
CDR3 protein: CASSQSNQPQHF

V gene: TRBV7-9
CDR3 protein: CASSLDVSRGNEQYF

V gene: TRBV30
CDR3 protein: CAWTAGFSRSPGYTF

V gene: TRBV2
CDR3 protein: CATFFGTQYF

V gene: TRBV10-3
CDR3 protein: CAISDTNTGELFF

V gene: TRBV27
CDR3 protein: CASSWDRSYEQYF

V gene: TRBV29-1
CDR3 protein: CSVGTSGLSQETQYF

V gene: TRBV13
CDR3 protein: CASSAAGTYEQYF

V gene: TRBV7-9
CDR3 protein: CASSLGQVATNEKLFF

V gene: TRBV7-9
CDR3 protein: CASSRDRQGSTEAFF

V gene: TRBV7-9
CDR3 protein: CASSFGTGFEYTF

V gene: TRBV7-2
CDR3 protein: CASSYIKGTGGQTQYF

V gene: TRBV5-1
CDR3 protein: CASSLVGTGRVAETQYF

V gene: TRBV7-9
CDR3 protein: CASSLFPGGRDEQYF

V gene: TRBV5-4
CDR3 protein: CASSPTSGWYNEQFF

V gene: TRBV7-6
CDR3 protein: CASSPTGNTEAFF

V gene: TRBV5-6
CDR3 protein: CASSLGTVYGYTF

V gene: TRBV9
CDR3 protein: CAGKRLDHRYTGELFF

V gene: TRBV27
CDR3 protein: CASSPSGRETDTQYF

V gene: TRBV15
CDR3 protein: CATSRDLLAGGPWRKNEQFF